This entry lists 10 T cell receptor beta chains sequenced from one sample in a study of blood T cell repertoires in COVID-19. Using immunoSEQ multiplex PCR, the repertoire was profiled, and TCRdb retains in-frame clones only, with some absent. This sample has more than 150,000 clones; roughly 89% occur once, and the top ten carry around 0.63%. The sample consisted of peripheral blood. The receptors derive from a man in his fifties with acute or convalescent COVID-19.

The V gene is TRBV13, the J gene TRBJ2-5, with a tentative D call TRBD1 (6 bases). V shed 5 bases and J shed 4 bases, with 20 bases lying between them. Germline V gene sequence: CDR1 PRHDT, CDR2 FYEKMQ (reference sequence). The CDR3 spans 16 residues. The CDR3, as DNA: TGTGCCAGCAGCCACAAGGCCCAGGGGTTGAGAGAGACCCAGTACTTC. This gives the protein CASSHKAQGLRETQYF.

The V gene is TRBV19, the J gene TRBJ2-7; TRBD2 agrees at 14 bases. The CDR3 extends over 15 amino acids. J lost 2 bases, V lost 6 bases, and 3 bases had no gene match. CDR1 LNHDA and CDR2 SQIVND come from the germline V gene (reference sequence). The CDR3 DNA reads TGTGCCAGTAGCAAGGGACTAGCGGGAGCCTACGAGCAGTACTTC. It encodes CASSKGLAGAYEQYF.

V gene TRBV28 combines with J gene TRBJ2-5; TRBD2 aligns across 8 bases. Germline CDR1 and CDR2: MDHEN and SYDVKM. This CDR3 has 14 residues. The ends lost 4 bases at V and 4 bases at J; junction bases unmatched: 5. The CDR3 nucleotides read TGTGCCAGCAGTTCTCGGGGGGGCACAGAGACCCAGTACTTC. Translated: CASSSRGGTETQYF.

The V call is TRBV5-1, the J call TRBJ1-6; 9 bases line up with TRBD1. V gave up 1 base and J gave up 7 bases; unmatched junction bases: 9. Germline CDR1 is SGHRS and CDR2 is YFSETQ. CDR3 length equals 17 residues. CDR3 DNA sequence: TGCGCCAGCAGCTTGATGGGACAGGGAGGGTTCAATTCACCCCTCCACTTT. Protein sequence: CASSLMGQGGFNSPLHF.

The rearrangement uses TRBV6-5 and TRBJ2-3; 7 bases map to TRBD2. V shed 6 bases and J 2 bases; nucleotides not matched to a gene: 2. The length of the CDR3 is 13 residues. CDR1 and CDR2 (germline): MNHEY, SVGAGI. The CDR3 nucleotides are TGTGCCAGCAGCCGGGACTACACAGATACGCAGTATTTT. Encoded protein: CASSRDYTDTQYF.

This chain joins TRBV7-9 and TRBJ2-7; D gene unclear. CDR3 length: 14 residues. Trimming stripped 2 bases from V and 1 base from J, with 9 bases between. CDR1 and CDR2 from the germline V gene are SEHNR and FQNEAQ (reference sequence). The chain's CDR3 is CASSLSETSYEQYV. DNA of the CDR3: TGTGCCAGCAGCTTAAGCGAGACGTCCTACGAGCAGTACGTC.

The chain uses TRBV19 and TRBJ1-1, with a weak D call TRBD1 (5 bases). With 7 bases removed from V and 0 bases from J, the gap between germline ends came to 21 bases. Germline values: CDR1 LNHDA, CDR2 SQIVND (reference sequence). This CDR3 is built from 17 residues. In DNA, the CDR3 is TGTGCCAGTAAGGGCGGAGGGACTGGGGTCATGAACACTGAAGCTTTCTTT. Translating it yields CASKGGGTGVMNTEAFF.

The sample holds one count of this clone. The J gene is TRBJ2-1, the V gene TRBV7-9; D remains unclear. In germline, CDR1 is SEHNR, CDR2 FQNEAQ (reference sequence). The CDR3 is 16 amino acids. Trimming pared 3 bases from V and 0 bases from J, leaving 12 bases between. The CDR3 DNA is TGTGCCAGCAGCTTCCAGTCCAGAAGCTCCTACAATGAGCAGTTCTTC. Amino acids: CASSFQSRSSYNEQFF.

The sample holds one count of this clone. The chain recombines TRBV6-1 with TRBJ2-1, with TRBD2 matching 8 bases. The germline V gene has CDR1 MNHNS and CDR2 SASEGT. V trimming: 1 base; J trimming: 3 bases; junction bases outside the gene matches: 5. The CDR3 has 16 amino acids. CDR3 in DNA: TGTGCCAGCAGTGAAGTGTTAGCGGGGATCTACAATGAGCAGTTCTTC. Translating gives CASSEVLAGIYNEQFF.

The rearrangement uses TRBV7-9 and TRBJ1-4; D perhaps matches TRBD1 (6 bases). There are 15 residues in the CDR3. The germline gives CDR1 SEHNR, CDR2 FQNEAQ (reference sequence). V shed 6 bases and J shed 0 bases, with 11 bases lying between them. CDR3 sequence (DNA): TGTGCCAGCAGTCCGCGGACAGCAACTAATGAAAAACTGTTTTTT. It is translated as CASSPRTATNEKLFF.